This T cell receptor beta chain appears in the sequencing data of a study of control samples from healthy donors and cancer patients. Repertoires were generated with immunoSEQ multiplex PCR, while TCRdb's copy carries only in-frame clones and drops some. The table has roughly 92,000 clones, 85% to 90% seen once. Germline trimming cut 5 bases from V and 3 bases from J; bases unmatched to any gene: 11. The germline V gene has CDR1 LGHNA and CDR2 YSLEER. This CDR3 region has 16 residues. J is TRBJ1-1 and V is TRBV4-3, with 8 bases aligning to TRBD1. This sequence originates from a woman between 55 and 75 years old in good health. Sequencing input: blood. The CDR3 spells CASSTNRGRWDTEAFF. The CDR3 bases are TGCGCCAGCAGCACCAACAGGGGGAGGTGGGACACTGAAGCTTTCTTT.